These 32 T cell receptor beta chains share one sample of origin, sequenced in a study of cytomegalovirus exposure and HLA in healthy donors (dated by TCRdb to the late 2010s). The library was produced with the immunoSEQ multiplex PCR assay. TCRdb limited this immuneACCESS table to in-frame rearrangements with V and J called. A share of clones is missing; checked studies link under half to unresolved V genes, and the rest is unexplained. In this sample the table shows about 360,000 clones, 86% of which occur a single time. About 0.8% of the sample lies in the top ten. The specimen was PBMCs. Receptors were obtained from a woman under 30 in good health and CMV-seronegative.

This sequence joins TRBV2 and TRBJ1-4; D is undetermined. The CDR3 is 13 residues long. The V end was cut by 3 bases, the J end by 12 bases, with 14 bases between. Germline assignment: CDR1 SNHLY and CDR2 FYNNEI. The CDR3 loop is CASSEKPFTQLFF. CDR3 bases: TGTGCCAGCAGTGAGAAGCCGTTCACCCAACTGTTTTTT. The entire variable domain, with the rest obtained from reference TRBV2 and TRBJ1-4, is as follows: EPEVTQTPSHQVTQMGQEVILRCVPISNHLYFYWYRQILGQKVEFLVSFYNNEISEKSEIFDDQFSVERPDGSNFTLKIRSTKLEDSAMYFCASSEKPFTQLFFGSGTQLSVL.

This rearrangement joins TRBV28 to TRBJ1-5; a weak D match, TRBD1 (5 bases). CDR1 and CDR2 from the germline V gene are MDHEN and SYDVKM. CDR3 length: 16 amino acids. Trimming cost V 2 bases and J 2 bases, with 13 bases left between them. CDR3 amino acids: CASSLEGALGNQPQHF. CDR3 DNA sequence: TGTGCCAGCAGTTTAGAAGGGGCTCTAGGCAATCAGCCCCAGCATTTT.

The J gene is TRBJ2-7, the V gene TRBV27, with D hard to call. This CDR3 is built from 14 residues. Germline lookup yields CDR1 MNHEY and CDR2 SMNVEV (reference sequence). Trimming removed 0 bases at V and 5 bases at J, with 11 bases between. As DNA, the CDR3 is TGTGCCAGCAGTTTATCATTTCCCCCGGACGAGCAGTACTTC. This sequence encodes CASSLSFPPDEQYF.

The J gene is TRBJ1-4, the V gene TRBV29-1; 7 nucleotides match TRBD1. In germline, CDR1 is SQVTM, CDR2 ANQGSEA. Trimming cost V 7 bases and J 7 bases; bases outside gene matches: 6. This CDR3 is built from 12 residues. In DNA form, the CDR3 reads TGCAGCGCGAGGGGGCTAGGTGAAAAACTGTTTTTT. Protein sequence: CSARGLGEKLFF.

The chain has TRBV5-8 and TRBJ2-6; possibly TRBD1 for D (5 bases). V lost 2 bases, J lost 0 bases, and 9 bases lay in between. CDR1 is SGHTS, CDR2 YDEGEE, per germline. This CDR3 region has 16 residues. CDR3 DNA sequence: TGTGCCAGCAGCTTCACCAGGGCCTCTGGGGCCAACGTCCTGACTTTC. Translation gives CASSFTRASGANVLTF.

As DNA, the CDR3 is TGTGCCTGGATGGCAACGGGGACAGTATACGAGCAGTACTTC. It encodes CAWMATGTVYEQYF. This chain links TRBV30 with TRBJ2-7, with 7 bases that match TRBD1. V gave up 4 bases and J gave up 4 bases; unmatched junction bases: 10. The CDR3 is made up of 14 amino acids. Germline V gene data show CDR1 as GTSNPN and CDR2 as SVGIG (reference sequence). Combining the CDR3 with reference TRBV30 and TRBJ2-7 gives the whole variable domain SQTIHQWPATLVQPVGSPLSLECTVEGTSNPNLYWYRQAAGRGLQLLFYSVGIGQISSEVPQNLSASRPQDRQFILSSKKLLLSDSGFYLCAWMATGTVYEQYFGPGTRLTVT.

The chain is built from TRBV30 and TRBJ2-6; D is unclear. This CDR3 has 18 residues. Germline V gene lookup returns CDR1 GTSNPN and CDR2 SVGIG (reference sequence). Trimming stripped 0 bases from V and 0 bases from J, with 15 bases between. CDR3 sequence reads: CAWSVGVGTVSGANVLTF. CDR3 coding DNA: TGTGCCTGGAGTGTAGGAGTAGGAACGGTCTCTGGGGCCAACGTCCTGACTTTC. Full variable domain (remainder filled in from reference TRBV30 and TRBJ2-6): SQTIHQWPATLVQPVGSPLSLECTVEGTSNPNLYWYRQAAGRGLQLLFYSVGIGQISSEVPQNLSASRPQDRQFILSSKKLLLSDSGFYLCAWSVGVGTVSGANVLTFGAGSRLTVL.

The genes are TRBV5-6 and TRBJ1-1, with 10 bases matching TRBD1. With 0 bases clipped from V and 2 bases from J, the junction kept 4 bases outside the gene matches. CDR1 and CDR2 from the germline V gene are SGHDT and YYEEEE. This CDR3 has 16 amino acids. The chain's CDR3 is CASSLATGGGNTEAFF. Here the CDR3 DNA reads TGTGCCAGCAGCTTGGCGACAGGGGGCGGAAACACTGAAGCTTTCTTT.

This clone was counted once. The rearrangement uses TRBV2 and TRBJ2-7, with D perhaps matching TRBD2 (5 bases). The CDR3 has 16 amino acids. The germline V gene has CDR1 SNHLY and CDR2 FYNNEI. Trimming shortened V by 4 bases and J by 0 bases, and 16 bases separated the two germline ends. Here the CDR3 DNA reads TGTGCCAGCAGTGTCCCTATAGAGGGTTACTCCTACGAGCAGTACTTC. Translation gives CASSVPIEGYSYEQYF.

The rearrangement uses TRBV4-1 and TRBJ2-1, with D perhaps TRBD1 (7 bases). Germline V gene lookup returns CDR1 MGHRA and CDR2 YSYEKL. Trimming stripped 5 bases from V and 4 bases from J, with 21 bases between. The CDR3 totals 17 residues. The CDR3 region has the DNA TGCGCCAGCAGCTTCCACCGGAGGGGGCAGGGATACAATGAGCAGTTCTTC. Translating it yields CASSFHRRGQGYNEQFF.

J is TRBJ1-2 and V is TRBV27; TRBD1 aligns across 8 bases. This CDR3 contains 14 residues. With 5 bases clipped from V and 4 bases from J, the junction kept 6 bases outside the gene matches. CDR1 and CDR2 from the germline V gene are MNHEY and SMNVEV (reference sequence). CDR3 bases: TGTGCCAGCAGTCCCGACAGGGGAGGCTATGGCTACACCTTC. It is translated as CASSPDRGGYGYTF.

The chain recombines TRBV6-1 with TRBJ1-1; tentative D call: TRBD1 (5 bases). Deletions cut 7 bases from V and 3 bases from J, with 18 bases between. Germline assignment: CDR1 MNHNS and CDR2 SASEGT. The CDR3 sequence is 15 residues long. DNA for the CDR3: TGTGCCAGCAAGTCTTTAGACAGCTCCTACACTGAAGCTTTCTTT. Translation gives CASKSLDSSYTEAFF.

The CDR3 region has the DNA TGTGCCACGGACGGAATCCGGACAGGGTCAGATACGCAGTATTTT. Translation: CATDGIRTGSDTQYF. This chain joins TRBV6-1 and TRBJ2-3, with 8 bases aligning to TRBD1. There are 15 residues in the CDR3. J was trimmed by 4 bases and V by 10 bases; bases with no gene match: 13. CDR1 is MNHNS and CDR2 is SASEGT in the germline V gene.

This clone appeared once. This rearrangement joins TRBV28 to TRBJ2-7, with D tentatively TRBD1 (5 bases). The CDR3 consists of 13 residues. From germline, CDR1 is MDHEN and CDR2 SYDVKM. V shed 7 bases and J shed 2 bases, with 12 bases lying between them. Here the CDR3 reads CASTDSVTYEQYF. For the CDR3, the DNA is TGTGCCAGCACAGACAGTGTTACCTACGAGCAGTACTTC.

CDR3 amino acids: CASSEALRRNTEAFF. The CDR3, as DNA: TGTGCCAGCAGTGAAGCGCTTAGGAGGAACACTGAAGCTTTCTTT. V gene TRBV2 combines with J gene TRBJ1-1; D not certain. V was shortened by 0 bases and J by 1 base, with 9 bases between the two germline ends. CDR3 length: 15 residues. The germline gives CDR1 SNHLY, CDR2 FYNNEI.

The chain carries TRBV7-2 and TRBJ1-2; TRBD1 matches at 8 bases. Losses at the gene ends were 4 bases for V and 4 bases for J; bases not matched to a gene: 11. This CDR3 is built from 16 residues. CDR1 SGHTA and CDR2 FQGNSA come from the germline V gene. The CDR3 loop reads CASSSEPTGVGYGYTF. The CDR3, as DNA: TGTGCCAGCAGCTCTGAACCGACAGGGGTAGGCTATGGCTACACCTTC.

This CDR3 reads CSVVVSDTNEKLFF. Written as DNA, the CDR3 is TGCAGCGTTGTGGTGTCAGATACTAATGAAAAACTGTTTTTT. The chain has TRBV29-1 and TRBJ1-4; no firm D call. The CDR3 covers 14 residues. Germline V CDR1 and CDR2: SQVTM, ANQGSEA. With 4 bases removed from V and 2 bases from J, the gap between germline ends came to 11 bases.

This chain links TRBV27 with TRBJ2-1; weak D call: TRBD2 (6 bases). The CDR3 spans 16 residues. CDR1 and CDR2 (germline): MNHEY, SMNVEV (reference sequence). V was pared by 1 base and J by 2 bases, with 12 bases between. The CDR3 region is CASSLYPGVAYNEQFF. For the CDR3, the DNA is TGTGCCAGCAGTTTATACCCGGGGGTGGCCTACAATGAGCAGTTCTTC.

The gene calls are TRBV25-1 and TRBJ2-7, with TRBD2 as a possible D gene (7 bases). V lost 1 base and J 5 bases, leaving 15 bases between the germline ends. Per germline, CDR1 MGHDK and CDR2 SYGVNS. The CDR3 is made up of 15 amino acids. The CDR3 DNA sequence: TGTGCCAGCAGTGAATCGTCGGGGGGCAGGCACGAGCAGTACTTC. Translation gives CASSESSGGRHEQYF.

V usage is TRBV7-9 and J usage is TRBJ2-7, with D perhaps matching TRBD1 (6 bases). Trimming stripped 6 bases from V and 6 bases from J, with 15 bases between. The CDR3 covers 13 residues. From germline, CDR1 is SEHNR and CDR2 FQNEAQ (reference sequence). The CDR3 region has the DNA TGTGCCAGCAGGAGACCCAGGGGCGGCGAGCAGTACTTC. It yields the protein CASRRPRGGEQYF.

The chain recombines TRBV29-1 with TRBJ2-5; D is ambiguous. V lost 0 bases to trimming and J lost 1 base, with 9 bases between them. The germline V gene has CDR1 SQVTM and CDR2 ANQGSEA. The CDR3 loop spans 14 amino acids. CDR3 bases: TGCAGCGTTGAAGATAAACTTATCCAAGAGACCCAGTACTTC. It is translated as CSVEDKLIQETQYF.

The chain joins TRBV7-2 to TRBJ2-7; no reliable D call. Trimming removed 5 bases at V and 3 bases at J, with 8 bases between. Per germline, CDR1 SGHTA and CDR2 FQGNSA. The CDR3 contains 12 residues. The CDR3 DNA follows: TGTGCCAGCAGCCTACCTAGCTACGAGCAGTACTTC. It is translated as CASSLPSYEQYF. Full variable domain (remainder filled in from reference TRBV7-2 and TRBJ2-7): GAGVSQSPSNKVTEKGKDVELRCDPISGHTALYWYRQSLGQGLEFLIYFQGNSAPDKSGLPSDRFSAERTGGSVSTLTIQRTQQEDSAVYLCASSLPSYEQYFGPGTRLTVT.

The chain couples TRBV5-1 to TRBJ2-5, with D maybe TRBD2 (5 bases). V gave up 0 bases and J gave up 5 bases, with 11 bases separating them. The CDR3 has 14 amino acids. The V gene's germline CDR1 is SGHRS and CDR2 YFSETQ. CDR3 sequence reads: CASSLGIGEETQYF. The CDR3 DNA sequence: TGCGCCAGCAGCTTGGGCATTGGGGAGGAGACCCAGTACTTC.

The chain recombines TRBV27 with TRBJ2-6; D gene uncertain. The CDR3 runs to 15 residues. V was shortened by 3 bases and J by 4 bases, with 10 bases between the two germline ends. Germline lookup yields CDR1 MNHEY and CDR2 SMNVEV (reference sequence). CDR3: CASSLYVSGANVLTF. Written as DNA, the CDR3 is TGTGCCAGCAGTTTGTATGTGAGCGGGGCCAACGTCCTGACTTTC. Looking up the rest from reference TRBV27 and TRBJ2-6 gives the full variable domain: EAQVTQNPRYLITVTGKKLTVTCSQNMNHEYMSWYRQDPGLGLRQIYYSMNVEVTDKGDVPEGYKVSRKEKRNFPLILESPSPNQTSLYFCASSLYVSGANVLTFGAGSRLTVL.

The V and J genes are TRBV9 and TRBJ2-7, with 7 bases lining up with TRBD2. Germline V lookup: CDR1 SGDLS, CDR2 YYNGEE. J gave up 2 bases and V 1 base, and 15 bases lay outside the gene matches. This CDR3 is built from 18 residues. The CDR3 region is CASSVKGEIAGSPYEQYF. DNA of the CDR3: TGTGCCAGCAGCGTAAAAGGGGAGATAGCGGGTTCCCCCTACGAGCAGTACTTC.

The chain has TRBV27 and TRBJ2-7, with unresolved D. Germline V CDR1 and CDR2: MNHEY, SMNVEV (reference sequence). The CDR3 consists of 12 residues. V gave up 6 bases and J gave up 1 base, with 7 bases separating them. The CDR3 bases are TGTGCCAGCAGAACACCGTCCTACGAGCAGTACTTC. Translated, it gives CASRTPSYEQYF.

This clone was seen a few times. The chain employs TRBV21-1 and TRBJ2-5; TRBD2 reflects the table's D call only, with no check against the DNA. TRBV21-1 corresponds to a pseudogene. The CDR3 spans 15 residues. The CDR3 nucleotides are TGTGCCAGCAGCAAAAAGACGGGGGGGCTGAAGACCCAGTACTTC. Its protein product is CASSKKTGGLKTQYF.

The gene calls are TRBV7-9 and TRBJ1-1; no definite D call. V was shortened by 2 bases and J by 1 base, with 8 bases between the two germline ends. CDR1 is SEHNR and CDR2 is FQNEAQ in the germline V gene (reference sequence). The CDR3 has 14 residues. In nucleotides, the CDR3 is TGTGCCAGCAGCTTATCGTCAGAGAACACTGAAGCTTTCTTT. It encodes CASSLSSENTEAFF.

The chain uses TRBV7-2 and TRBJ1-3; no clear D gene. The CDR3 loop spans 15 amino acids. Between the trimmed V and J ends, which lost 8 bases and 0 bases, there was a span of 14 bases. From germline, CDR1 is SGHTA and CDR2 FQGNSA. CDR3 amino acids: CASGLGQTSGNTIYF. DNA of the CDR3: TGTGCCAGCGGACTAGGGCAGACCTCTGGAAACACCATATATTTT.

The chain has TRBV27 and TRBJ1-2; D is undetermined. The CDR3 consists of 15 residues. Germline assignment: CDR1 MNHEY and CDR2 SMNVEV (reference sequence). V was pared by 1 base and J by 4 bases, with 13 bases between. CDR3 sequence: CASSLWRGLPYGYTF. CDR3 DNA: TGTGCCAGCAGTTTATGGAGAGGGCTGCCCTATGGCTACACCTTC.

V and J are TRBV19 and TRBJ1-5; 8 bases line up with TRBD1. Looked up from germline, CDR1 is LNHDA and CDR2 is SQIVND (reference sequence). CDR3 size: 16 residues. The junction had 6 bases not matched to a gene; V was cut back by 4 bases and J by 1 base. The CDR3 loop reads CASSKSHRGSNQPQHF. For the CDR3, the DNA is TGTGCCAGTAGTAAGTCTCACAGGGGGAGCAATCAGCCCCAGCATTTT.

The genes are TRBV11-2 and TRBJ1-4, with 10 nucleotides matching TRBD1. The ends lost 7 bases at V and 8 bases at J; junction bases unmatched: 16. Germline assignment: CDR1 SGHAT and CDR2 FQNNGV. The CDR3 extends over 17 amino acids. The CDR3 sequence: CASKEGQGKVGREKLFF. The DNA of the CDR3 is TGTGCCAGCAAGGAGGGACAGGGGAAAGTCGGGAGAGAAAAACTGTTTTTT.